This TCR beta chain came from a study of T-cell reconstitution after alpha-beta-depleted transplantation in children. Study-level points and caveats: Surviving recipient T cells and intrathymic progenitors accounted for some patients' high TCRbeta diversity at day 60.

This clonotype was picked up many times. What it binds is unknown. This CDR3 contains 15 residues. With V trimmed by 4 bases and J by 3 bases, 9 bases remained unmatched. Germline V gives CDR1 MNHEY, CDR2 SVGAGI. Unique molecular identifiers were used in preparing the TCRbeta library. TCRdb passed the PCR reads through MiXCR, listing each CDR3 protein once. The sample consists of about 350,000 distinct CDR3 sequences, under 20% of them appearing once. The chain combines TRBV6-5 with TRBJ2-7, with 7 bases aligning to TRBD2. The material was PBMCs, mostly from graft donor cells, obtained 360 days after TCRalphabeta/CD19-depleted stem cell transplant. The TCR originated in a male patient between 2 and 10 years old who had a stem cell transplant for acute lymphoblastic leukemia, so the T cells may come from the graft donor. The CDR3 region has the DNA TGTGCCAGCAGTTCCTCGGGAGGTCCCTTCTACGAGCAGTACTTC. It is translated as CASSSSGGPFYEQYF.